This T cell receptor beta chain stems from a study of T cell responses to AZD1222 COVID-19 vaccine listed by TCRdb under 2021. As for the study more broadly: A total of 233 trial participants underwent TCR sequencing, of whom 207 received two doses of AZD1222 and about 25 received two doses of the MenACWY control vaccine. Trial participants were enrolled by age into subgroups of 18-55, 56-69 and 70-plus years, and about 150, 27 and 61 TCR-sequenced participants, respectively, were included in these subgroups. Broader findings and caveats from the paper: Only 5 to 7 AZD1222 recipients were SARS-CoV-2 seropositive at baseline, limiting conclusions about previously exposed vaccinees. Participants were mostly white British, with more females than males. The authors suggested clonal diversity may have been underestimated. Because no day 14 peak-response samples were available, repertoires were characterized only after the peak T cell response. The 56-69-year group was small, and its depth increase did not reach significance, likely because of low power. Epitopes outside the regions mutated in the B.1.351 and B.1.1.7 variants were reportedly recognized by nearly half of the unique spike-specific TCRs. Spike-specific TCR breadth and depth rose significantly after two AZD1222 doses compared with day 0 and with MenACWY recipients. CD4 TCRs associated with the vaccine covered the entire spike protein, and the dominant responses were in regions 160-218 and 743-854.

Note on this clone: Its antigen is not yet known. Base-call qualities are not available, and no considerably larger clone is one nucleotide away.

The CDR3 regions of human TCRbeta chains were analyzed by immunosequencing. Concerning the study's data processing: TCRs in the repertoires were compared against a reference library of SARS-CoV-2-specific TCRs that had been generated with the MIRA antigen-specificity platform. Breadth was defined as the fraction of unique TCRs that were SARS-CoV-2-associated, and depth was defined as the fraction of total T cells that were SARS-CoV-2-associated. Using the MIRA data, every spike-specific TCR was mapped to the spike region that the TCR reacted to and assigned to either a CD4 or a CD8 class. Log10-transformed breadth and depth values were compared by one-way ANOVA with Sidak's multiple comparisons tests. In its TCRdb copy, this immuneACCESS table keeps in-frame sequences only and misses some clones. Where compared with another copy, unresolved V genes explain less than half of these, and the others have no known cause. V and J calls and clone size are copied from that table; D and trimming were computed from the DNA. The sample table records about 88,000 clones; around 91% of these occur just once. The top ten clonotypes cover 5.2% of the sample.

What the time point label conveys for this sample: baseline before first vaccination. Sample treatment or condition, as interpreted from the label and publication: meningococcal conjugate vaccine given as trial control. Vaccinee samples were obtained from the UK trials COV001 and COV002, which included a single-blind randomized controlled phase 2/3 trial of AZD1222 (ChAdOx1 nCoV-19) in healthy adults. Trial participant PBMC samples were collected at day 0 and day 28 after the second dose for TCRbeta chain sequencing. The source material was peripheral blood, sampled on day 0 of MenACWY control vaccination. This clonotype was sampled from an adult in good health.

The CDR3 reads CASSPRAGLNYGYTF. The DNA sequence is as follows: TGTGCCAGCAGCCCTAGGGCGGGCCTGAACTATGGCTACACCTTC. The chain is made from TRBV11-2 and TRBJ1-2; there is no confident call for the D gene. Per the germline V gene, SGHAT is the CDR1 and FQNNGV is the CDR2. Reading from cysteine to phenylalanine, the CDR3 counts 15 amino acids. Just the 45-base CDR3 DNA is kept, in frame starting at base 1. A distance of 15 bases separates the germline ends of V and J, which lose 5 bases and 2 bases respectively.